These T cell receptor beta chains were read from a single sample in a study of T-cell reconstitution after alpha-beta-depleted transplantation in children. TCRdb reprocessed the PCR reads via MiXCR and lists one record per CDR3 protein. The sample consists of some 200,000 distinct CDR3 sequences, roughly 8.1% of them appearing once. The sample consisted of PBMCs, mostly from graft donor cells, taken 360 days after TCRalphabeta/CD19-depleted stem cell transplant. The source is a male patient aged 2 to 9 who had a stem cell transplant for acute myeloid leukemia, so the T cells may come from the graft donor. Each CDR3 is given without its conserved first and last residue.

length	V	J	CDR3
12	TRBV25-1	TRBJ2-3	ASSEFPSTDTQY
15	TRBV24-1	TRBJ2-2	ATSDSPGQGNTGELF
12	TRBV5-5	TRBJ2-1	ASSGLASYNEQF
16	TRBV3-1	TRBJ2-1	ASSRNLGLAGVGNEQF
10	TRBV20-1	TRBJ1-2	SARVWQFLYT
11	TRBV7-2	TRBJ1-2	ASSSGVDYGYT
16	TRBV12-3/TRBV12-4	TRBJ2-2	ASSFYFARLAGSGELF
12	TRBV12-3/TRBV12-4	TRBJ1-2	ASRPQESDYGYT
12	TRBV20-1	TRBJ2-7	SARLPRAPYEQY
13	TRBV12-3/TRBV12-4	TRBJ2-5	ASSPLGPVLKTQY
13	TRBV6-5	TRBJ1-5	ASSPRVGSNQPQH
11	TRBV20-1	TRBJ2-7	SALRDRSYEQY
14	TRBV25-1	TRBJ2-5	ASSVGRPPTQETQY
11	TRBV21-1	TRBJ1-5	ASLEGGNQPQH
10	TRBV29-1	TRBJ2-7	SVGGQVYEQY
12	TRBV29-1	TRBJ1-2	SGGSNGWPYGYT